This TCR beta chain was documented in a study of T cell repertoires in MIS-A myocarditis. The germline V and J ends were trimmed by 2 bases and 0 bases, with 14 bases remaining between them. This CDR3 region has 16 residues. Germline V gene sequence: CDR1 SGHRS, CDR2 YFSETQ. Generated by immunoSEQ multiplex PCR, the TCRdb table keeps only in-frame clones and is missing some. The table lists fewer than 15,000 clones, over 70% of them singletons. V is TRBV5-1 and J is TRBJ1-1, with D perhaps TRBD1 (5 bases). The sample taken for sequencing was left ventricle heart tissue obtained at autopsy. This sequence originates from a man younger than 35 with fulminant myocarditis from multisystem inflammatory syndrome in adults (MIS-A) after COVID-19. The CDR3 loop reads CASSLSGTAMNTEAFF. The CDR3 DNA is TGCGCCAGCAGCTTATCCGGGACGGCCATGAACACTGAAGCTTTCTTT.